The source of this T cell receptor (beta chain) is a study of radiotherapy plus CTLA-4 blockade in lung cancer. Study-level information: In about 20% of patients, objective responses were seen; roughly 30% had disease control. Findings and limits, study-wide: Alongside interferon-beta, early blood T cell clone dynamics were reportedly the best predictor of response. In blood, tumor-derived TCR clones expanded after radiotherapy plus ipilimumab.

Libraries were prepared by immunoSEQ multiplex PCR; TCRdb keeps only in-frame clonotypes and omits some of them. The data contain about 120,000 clones, around 90% of them singletons. For this clone: Its antigen is undetermined.

Patients in the study, people with chemo-refractory metastatic non-small-cell lung cancer, received focal radiation plus ipilimumab CTLA-4 blockade. Trimming took off 5 bases at V and 7 bases at J, with 27 bases between the two ends. The length of the CDR3 is 17 residues. CDR1 is MNHEY, CDR2 SMNVEV, per germline (reference sequence). The sequence derives from a human donor with non-small cell lung cancer that progressed on radiotherapy plus ipilimumab. The chain carries TRBV27 and TRBJ2-7, with D perhaps matching TRBD1 or TRBD2 (5 bases each). Sequences were derived from peripheral blood, sampled from a patient treated with radiotherapy plus ipilimumab. As DNA, the CDR3 is TGTGCCAGCAGTCTCCCCCGGAGTCGGGGCCGTCCGGGGGAGCAGTACTTC. This codes for CASSLPRSRGRPGEQYF.